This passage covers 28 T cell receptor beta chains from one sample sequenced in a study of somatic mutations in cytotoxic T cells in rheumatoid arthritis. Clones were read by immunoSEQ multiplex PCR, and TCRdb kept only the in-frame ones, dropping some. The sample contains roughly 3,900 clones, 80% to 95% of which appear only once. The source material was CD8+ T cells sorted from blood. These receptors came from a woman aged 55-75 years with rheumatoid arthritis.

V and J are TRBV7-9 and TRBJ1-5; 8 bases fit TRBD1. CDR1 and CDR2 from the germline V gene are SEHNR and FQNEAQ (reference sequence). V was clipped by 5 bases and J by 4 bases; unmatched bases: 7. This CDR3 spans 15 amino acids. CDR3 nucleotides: TGTGCCAGCAGCATGACAGGGGATGTGAATCAGCCCCAGCATTTT. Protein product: CASSMTGDVNQPQHF. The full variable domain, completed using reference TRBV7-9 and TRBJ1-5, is DTGVSQNPRHKITKRGQNVTFRCDPISEHNRLYWYRQTLGQGPEFLTYFQNEAQLEKSRLLSDRFSAERPKGSFSTLEIQRTEQGDSAMYLCASSMTGDVNQPQHFGDGTRLSIL.

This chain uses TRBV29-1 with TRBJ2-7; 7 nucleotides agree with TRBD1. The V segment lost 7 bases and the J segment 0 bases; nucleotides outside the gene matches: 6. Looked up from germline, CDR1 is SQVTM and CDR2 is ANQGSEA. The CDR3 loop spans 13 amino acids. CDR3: CSAKTGSSYEQYF. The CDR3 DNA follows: TGCAGCGCCAAGACAGGGAGCTCCTACGAGCAGTACTTC.

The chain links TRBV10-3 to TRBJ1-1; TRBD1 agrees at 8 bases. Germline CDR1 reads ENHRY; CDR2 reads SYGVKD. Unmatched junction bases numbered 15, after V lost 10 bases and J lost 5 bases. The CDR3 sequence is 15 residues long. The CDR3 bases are TGTGCCACCTTGGCGACAGGGGTTAGGAAGACTGAAGCTTTCTTT. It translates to CATLATGVRKTEAFF.

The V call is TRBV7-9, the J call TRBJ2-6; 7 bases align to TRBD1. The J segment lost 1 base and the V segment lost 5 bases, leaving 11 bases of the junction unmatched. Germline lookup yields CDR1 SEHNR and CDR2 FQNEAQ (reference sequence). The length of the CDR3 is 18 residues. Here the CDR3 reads CASSTYRPDRSGANVLTF. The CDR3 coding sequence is TGTGCCAGCAGCACCTATAGACCGGACAGGTCTGGGGCCAACGTCCTGACTTTC.

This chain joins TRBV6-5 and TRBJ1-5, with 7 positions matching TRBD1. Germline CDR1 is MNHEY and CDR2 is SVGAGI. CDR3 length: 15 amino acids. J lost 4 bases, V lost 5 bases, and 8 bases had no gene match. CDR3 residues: CASSAGQSLNQPQHF. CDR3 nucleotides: TGTGCCAGCAGTGCGGGACAGAGTCTAAATCAGCCCCAGCATTTT.

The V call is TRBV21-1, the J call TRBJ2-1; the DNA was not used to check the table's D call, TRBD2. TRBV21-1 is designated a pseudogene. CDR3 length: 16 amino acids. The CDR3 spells CGTETSGSNVPNEQFF. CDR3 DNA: TGTGGCACCGAGACTAGCGGGAGTAATGTACCAAATGAGCAGTTCTTC.

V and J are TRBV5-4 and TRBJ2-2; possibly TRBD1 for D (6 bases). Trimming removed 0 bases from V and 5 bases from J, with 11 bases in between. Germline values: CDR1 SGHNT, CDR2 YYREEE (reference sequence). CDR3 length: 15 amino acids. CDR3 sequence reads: CASSLGGRTTGELFF. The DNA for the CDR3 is TGTGCCAGCAGCTTGGGGGGGCGTACGACCGGGGAGCTGTTTTTT. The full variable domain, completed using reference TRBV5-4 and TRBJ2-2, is ETGVTQSPTHLIKTRGQQVTLRCSSQSGHNTVSWYQQALGQGPQFIFQYYREEENGRGNFPPRFSGLQFPNYSSELNVNALELDDSALYLCASSLGGRTTGELFFGEGSRLTVL.

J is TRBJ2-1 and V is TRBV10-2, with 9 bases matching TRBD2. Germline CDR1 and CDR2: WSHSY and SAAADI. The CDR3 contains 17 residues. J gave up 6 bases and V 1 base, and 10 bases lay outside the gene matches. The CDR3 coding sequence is TGCGCCAGCAGTGAGTGGAATTCGCGGGAGGGTGTCAATGAGCAGTTCTTC. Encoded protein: CASSEWNSREGVNEQFF.

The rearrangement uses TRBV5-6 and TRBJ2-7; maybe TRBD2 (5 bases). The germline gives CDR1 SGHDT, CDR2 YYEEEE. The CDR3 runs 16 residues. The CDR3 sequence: CASNLLGSQPFYKQYV. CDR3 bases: TGTGCCAGCAACCTCCTGGGGAGCCAACCGTTCTACAAGCAGTACGTC.

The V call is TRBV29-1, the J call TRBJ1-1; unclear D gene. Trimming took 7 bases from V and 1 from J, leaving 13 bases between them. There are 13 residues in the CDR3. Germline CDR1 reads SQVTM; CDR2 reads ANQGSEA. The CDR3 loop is CSALRGQNTEAFF. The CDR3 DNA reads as TGCAGCGCGCTTAGAGGGCAGAACACTGAAGCTTTCTTT.

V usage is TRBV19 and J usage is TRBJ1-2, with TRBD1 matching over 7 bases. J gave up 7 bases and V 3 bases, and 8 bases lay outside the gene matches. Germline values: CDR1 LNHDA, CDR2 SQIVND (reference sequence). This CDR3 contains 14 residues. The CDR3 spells CASSIGDSRSGYTF. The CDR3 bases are TGTGCCAGTAGTATCGGGGACAGTCGGTCTGGCTACACCTTC.

CDR3 nucleotides: TGTGCCAGCAGTTTAATCGGGGGCACAGATACGCAGTATTTT. Amino acid sequence: CASSLIGGTDTQYF. This rearrangement joins TRBV27 to TRBJ2-3; maybe TRBD2 (5 bases). The CDR3 totals 14 residues. Germline V gene lookup returns CDR1 MNHEY and CDR2 SMNVEV (reference sequence). Trimming left V 2 bases short and J 1 base short, with 7 bases between.

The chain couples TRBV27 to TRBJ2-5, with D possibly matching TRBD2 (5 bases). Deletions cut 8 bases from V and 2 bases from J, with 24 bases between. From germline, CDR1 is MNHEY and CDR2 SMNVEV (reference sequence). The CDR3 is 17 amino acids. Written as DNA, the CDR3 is TGTGCCAGCGCGCCGTCTATTGGGTTAGCGCTGCAAGAGACCCAGTACTTC. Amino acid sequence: CASAPSIGLALQETQYF.

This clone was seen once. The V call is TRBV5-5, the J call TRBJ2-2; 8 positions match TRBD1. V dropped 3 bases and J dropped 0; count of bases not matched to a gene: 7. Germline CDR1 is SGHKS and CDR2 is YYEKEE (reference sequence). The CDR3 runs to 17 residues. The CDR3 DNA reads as TGTGCCAGCAGCTCAGGATTCAGGGGGCCGAACACCGGGGAGCTGTTTTTT. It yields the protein CASSSGFRGPNTGELFF.

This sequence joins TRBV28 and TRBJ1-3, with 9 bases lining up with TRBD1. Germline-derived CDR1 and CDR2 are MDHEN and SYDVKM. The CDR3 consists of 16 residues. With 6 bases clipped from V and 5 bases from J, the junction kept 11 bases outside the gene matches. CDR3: CASRPATGGPRNTIYF. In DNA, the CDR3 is TGTGCCAGCAGGCCCGCAACAGGGGGCCCCCGAAACACCATATATTTT.

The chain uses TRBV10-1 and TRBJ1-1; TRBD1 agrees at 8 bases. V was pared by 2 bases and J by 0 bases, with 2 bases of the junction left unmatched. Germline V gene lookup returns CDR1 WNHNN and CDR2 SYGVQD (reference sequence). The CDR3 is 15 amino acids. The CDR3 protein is CASSERTGMNTEAFF. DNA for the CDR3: TGCGCCAGCAGTGAGCGGACAGGGATGAACACTGAAGCTTTCTTT.

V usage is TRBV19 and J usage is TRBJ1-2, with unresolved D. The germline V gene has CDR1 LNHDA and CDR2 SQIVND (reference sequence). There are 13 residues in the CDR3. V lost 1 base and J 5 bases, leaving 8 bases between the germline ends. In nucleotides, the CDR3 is TGTGCCAGTAGTATAGGCAGTCAGTATGGCTACACCTTC. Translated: CASSIGSQYGYTF.

CDR3 in DNA: TGTGCCAGCAGCTCGACTAGCGTAATCTCTGGGGCCAACGTCCTGACTTTC. Translation gives CASSSTSVISGANVLTF. The V and J genes are TRBV11-2 and TRBJ2-6; 8 bases match TRBD2. Germline V gene sequence: CDR1 SGHAT, CDR2 FQNNGV. The CDR3 has 17 amino acids. With 4 bases clipped from V and 0 bases from J, the junction kept 5 bases outside the gene matches.

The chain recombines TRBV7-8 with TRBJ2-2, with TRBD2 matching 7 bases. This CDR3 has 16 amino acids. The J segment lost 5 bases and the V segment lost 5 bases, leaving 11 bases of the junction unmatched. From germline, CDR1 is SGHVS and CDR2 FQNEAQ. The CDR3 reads CASSTRGRAGTGELFF. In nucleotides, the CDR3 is TGTGCCAGCAGCACACGGGGGAGGGCGGGGACCGGGGAGCTGTTTTTT.

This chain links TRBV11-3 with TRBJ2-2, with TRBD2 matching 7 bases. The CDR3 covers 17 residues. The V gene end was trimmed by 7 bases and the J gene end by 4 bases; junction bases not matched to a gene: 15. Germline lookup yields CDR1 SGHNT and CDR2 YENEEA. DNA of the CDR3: TGTGCCAGCACCCCCCTCCTCGTGACGGGAGGCACCGGGGAGCTGTTTTTT. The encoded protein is CASTPLLVTGGTGELFF.

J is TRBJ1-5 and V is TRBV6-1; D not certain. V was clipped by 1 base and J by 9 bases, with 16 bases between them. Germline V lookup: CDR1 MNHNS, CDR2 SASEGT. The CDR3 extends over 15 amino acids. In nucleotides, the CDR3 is TGTGCCAGCAGTGAAGGGTGGCAGGCAGCCCTGCCCCAGCATTTT. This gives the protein CASSEGWQAALPQHF.

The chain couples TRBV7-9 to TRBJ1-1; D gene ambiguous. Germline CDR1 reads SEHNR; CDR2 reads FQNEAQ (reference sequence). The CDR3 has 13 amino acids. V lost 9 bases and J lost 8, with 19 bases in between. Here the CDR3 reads CASSSRVAFEAFF. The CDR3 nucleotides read TGTGCCAGTTCCAGCCGGGTAGCTTTCGAAGCTTTCTTT.

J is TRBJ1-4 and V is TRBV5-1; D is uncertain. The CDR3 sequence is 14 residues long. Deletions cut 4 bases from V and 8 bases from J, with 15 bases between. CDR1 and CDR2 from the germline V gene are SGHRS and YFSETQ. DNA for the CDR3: TGCGCCAGCAGCGCCTTCGGCGGAGGAGAAAAACTGTTTTTT. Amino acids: CASSAFGGGEKLFF. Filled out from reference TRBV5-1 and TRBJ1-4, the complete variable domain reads KAGVTQTPRYLIKTRGQQVTLSCSPISGHRSVSWYQQTPGQGLQFLFEYFSETQRNKGNFPGRFSGRQFSNSRSEMNVSTLELGDSALYLCASSAFGGGEKLFFGSGTQLSVL.

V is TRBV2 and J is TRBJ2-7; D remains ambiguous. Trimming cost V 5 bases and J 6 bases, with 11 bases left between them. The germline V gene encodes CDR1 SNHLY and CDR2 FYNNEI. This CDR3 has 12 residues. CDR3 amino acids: CASSRLEPEQYV. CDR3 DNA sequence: TGTGCCAGCAGTCGACTGGAACCCGAGCAGTACGTC.

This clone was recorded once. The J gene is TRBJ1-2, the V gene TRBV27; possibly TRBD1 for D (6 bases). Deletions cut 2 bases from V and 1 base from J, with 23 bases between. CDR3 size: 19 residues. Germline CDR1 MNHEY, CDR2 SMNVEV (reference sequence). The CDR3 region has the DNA TGTGCCAGCAGTTTACTTACCGCCGGTGGGGGCATAAGTAACTATGGCTACACCTTC. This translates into CASSLLTAGGGISNYGYTF.

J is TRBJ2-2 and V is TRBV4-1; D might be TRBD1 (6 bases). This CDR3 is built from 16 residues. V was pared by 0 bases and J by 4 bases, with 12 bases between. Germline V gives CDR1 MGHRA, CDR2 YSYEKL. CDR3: CASSQDWQGPTGELFF. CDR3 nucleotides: TGCGCCAGCAGCCAAGATTGGCAGGGGCCCACCGGGGAGCTGTTTTTT.

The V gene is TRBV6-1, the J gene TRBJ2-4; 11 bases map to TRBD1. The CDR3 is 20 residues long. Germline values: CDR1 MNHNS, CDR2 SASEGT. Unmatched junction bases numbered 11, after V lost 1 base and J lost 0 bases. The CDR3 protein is CASSEGGGQGGLLAKNIQYF. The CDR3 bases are TGTGCCAGCAGTGAAGGAGGGGGACAGGGGGGCCTCTTAGCCAAAAACATTCAGTACTTC.

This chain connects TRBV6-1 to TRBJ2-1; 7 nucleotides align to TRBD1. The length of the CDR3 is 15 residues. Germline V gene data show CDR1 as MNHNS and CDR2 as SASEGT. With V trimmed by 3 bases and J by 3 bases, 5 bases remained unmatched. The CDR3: CASSEQGVHYNEQFF. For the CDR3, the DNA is TGTGCCAGCAGTGAGCAGGGGGTCCACTACAATGAGCAGTTCTTC.